Shown below are 18 T cell receptor beta chains from a single sample sequenced in a study of beta chain features in type 1 diabetes. General study points: When Type 1 diabetes patients were examined, their TCRB CDR3s proved moderately but significantly shorter in all four CD4+ subsets.

The investigators reverse transcribed all of the isolated RNA, so they sequenced expressed TCRB transcripts. This table comes from immunoSEQ multiplex PCR, and its TCRdb copy is limited to in-frame clones, with some not included. The sample includes over 200,000 clones, roughly 10% seen only once; the top ten take about 0.018%. No antigens are known for them. Sequencing was carried out using naive CD4+ T cells from blood. These receptors came from a man aged 25-40 years with type 1 diabetes.

This clone was counted only a few times. The J gene is TRBJ1-6, the V gene TRBV5-4, with 9 bases fitting TRBD1. The V gene's germline CDR1 is SGHNT and CDR2 YYREEE (reference sequence). This CDR3 contains 14 residues. V shed 3 bases and J 15 bases; nucleotides not matched to a gene: 10. The CDR3 DNA follows: TGTGCCAGCAGCTGGGGGGACAGGGCTAACGGCCTCCACTTT. Translation gives CASSWGDRANGLHF.

This clone was counted a few times. The rearrangement links TRBV7-9 to TRBJ2-7, with 7 bases that match TRBD2. The V and J ends lost 3 bases and 2 bases, in that order; junction bases with no gene match: 1. Germline loops: CDR1 SEHNR, CDR2 FQNEAQ (reference sequence). This CDR3 has 13 amino acids. The CDR3 nucleotides are TGTGCCAGCAGCTTTGGGGGGGCCTACGAGCAGTACTTC. Translation: CASSFGGAYEQYF.

The rearrangement joins TRBV5-8 to TRBJ2-6, with D perhaps TRBD1 (6 bases). CDR3 length: 15 amino acids. Germline loops: CDR1 SGHTS, CDR2 YDEGEE. Trimming shortened V by 7 bases and J by 0 bases, and 11 bases separated the two germline ends. The CDR3 sequence is CASGQGISGANVLTF. The CDR3 DNA sequence: TGTGCCAGCGGCCAGGGGATCTCTGGGGCCAACGTCCTGACTTTC.

The V gene is TRBV4-1, the J gene TRBJ2-7; D is unresolved. Germline V gives CDR1 MGHRA, CDR2 YSYEKL. V lost 6 bases, J lost 8 bases, and 17 bases lay in between. There are 13 residues in the CDR3. The CDR3 spells CASSFESGYQQYF. The CDR3 DNA follows: TGCGCCAGCAGTTTTGAGTCGGGTTATCAGCAGTACTTC.

This clone turned up a few times. The chain has TRBV29-1 and TRBJ2-5; no definite D call. This CDR3 is built from 11 residues. V was cut by 7 bases and J by 7 bases, with 13 bases left in between. CDR1 is SQVTM, CDR2 ANQGSEA, per germline. As DNA, the CDR3 is TGCAGCGCTGCAAATCTGGCGACCCAGTACTTC. Translation gives CSAANLATQYF.

This clone was found a few times. J is TRBJ1-5 and V is TRBV15, with D unresolved. From germline, CDR1 is LNHNV and CDR2 YYDKDF (reference sequence). The V end was cut by 0 bases, the J end by 5 bases, with 5 bases between. This CDR3 has 13 amino acids. CDR3 loop: CATSRETYQPQHF. CDR3 sequence (DNA): TGTGCCACCAGCAGAGAAACTTATCAGCCCCAGCATTTT.

The CDR3 bases are TGTGCCAGCAGCTTCTTCACTAGCGGGGGGGAAGAGACCCAGTACTTC. Encoded protein: CASSFFTSGGEETQYF. The chain couples TRBV11-2 to TRBJ2-5, with 13 bases identical to TRBD2. J lost 3 bases, V lost 3 bases, and 4 bases had no gene match. Germline CDR1 SGHAT, CDR2 FQNNGV. The CDR3 covers 16 residues.

The rearrangement joins TRBV7-3 to TRBJ2-3; possibly TRBD2 for D (5 bases). The V gene lost 3 bases and the J gene lost 6 bases, with 7 bases spanning the gap. Germline CDR1 is SGHTA and CDR2 is FQGTGA. This CDR3 contains 12 residues. DNA for the CDR3: TGTGCCAGCAGCTTCGAGGGTGATACGCAGTATTTT. Its protein product is CASSFEGDTQYF.

CDR3 in amino acids: CASSLVWTGNGNSPLHF. The CDR3 nucleotides read TGTGCCAGCAGCTTAGTTTGGACAGGGAACGGGAATTCACCCCTCCACTTT. This sequence joins TRBV7-8 and TRBJ1-6, with 8 bases matching TRBD1. The CDR3 contains 17 residues. J lost 7 bases, V lost 1 base, and 9 bases had no gene match. Germline V gene lookup returns CDR1 SGHVS and CDR2 FQNEAQ.

This clone was seen a handful of times. The rearrangement links TRBV30 to TRBJ1-5, with TRBD1 identical over 9 bases. V trimming: 0 bases; J trimming: 9 bases; junction bases outside the gene matches: 9. The CDR3 consists of 15 residues. In germline, CDR1 is GTSNPN, CDR2 SVGIG (reference sequence). CDR3 in amino acids: CAWSVGTGRYVPQHF. For the CDR3, the DNA is TGTGCCTGGAGTGTAGGGACAGGGAGGTACGTGCCCCAGCATTTT. Using reference TRBV30 and TRBJ1-5 for the parts outside the CDR3, the full variable domain is SQTIHQWPATLVQPVGSPLSLECTVEGTSNPNLYWYRQAAGRGLQLLFYSVGIGQISSEVPQNLSASRPQDRQFILSSKKLLLSDSGFYLCAWSVGTGRYVPQHFGDGTRLSIL.

This rearrangement joins TRBV29-1 to TRBJ1-1; possibly TRBD1 for D (5 bases). Germline assignment: CDR1 SQVTM and CDR2 ANQGSEA. With 8 bases removed from V and 8 bases from J, the gap between germline ends came to 12 bases. This CDR3 spans 10 amino acids. The CDR3: CSSFRGEAFF. CDR3 coding DNA: TGCAGCTCTTTTAGGGGCGAAGCTTTCTTT.

About this clone: Other DNA sequences in this sample translate to the same CDR3. This chain connects TRBV6-5 to TRBJ2-5; 8 bases line up with TRBD1. The V gene's germline CDR1 is MNHEY and CDR2 SVGAGI. J gave up 4 bases and V 6 bases, and 1 base lay outside the gene matches. The CDR3 is 12 amino acids. CDR3 nucleotides: TGTGCCAGCAGAACAGGGGGAGAGACCCAGTACTTC. Its translation: CASRTGGETQYF.

The genes are TRBV6-5 and TRBJ1-5, with D hard to call. The germline CDR1 and CDR2 sequences are MNHEY and SVGAGI. There are 15 residues in the CDR3. V lost 0 bases and J lost 4, with 10 bases in between. The CDR3 sequence is CASSYSEDSNQPQHF. CDR3 bases: TGTGCCAGCAGTTACTCGGAGGACTCAAATCAGCCCCAGCATTTT.

This chain links TRBV7-9 with TRBJ2-5, with 10 bases fitting TRBD1. CDR3 length equals 16 residues. CDR1 is SEHNR, CDR2 FQNEAQ, per germline (reference sequence). The V and J ends lost 3 bases and 2 bases, in that order; junction bases with no gene match: 6. The CDR3 here is CASSFGTGERQETQYF. Written as DNA, the CDR3 is TGTGCCAGCAGCTTCGGGACAGGGGAAAGACAAGAGACCCAGTACTTC.

V is TRBV7-2 and J is TRBJ2-5; D may be TRBD1 (5 bases). Per germline, CDR1 SGHTA and CDR2 FQGNSA. The V and J ends lost 4 bases and 2 bases respectively, with 8 bases between them. The CDR3 length is 13 residues. The CDR3 bases are TGTGCCAGCAGCTCCGACAGTCAAGAGACCCAGTACTTC. Amino acid sequence: CASSSDSQETQYF.

This clone was recorded a few times. This CDR3 reads CSVPRWNYGYTF. DNA for the CDR3: TGCAGCGTTCCTAGATGGAACTATGGCTACACCTTC. The rearrangement links TRBV29-1 to TRBJ1-2; D not certain. Germline CDR1 and CDR2: SQVTM and ANQGSEA. With 5 bases removed from V and 2 bases from J, the gap between germline ends came to 9 bases. The length of the CDR3 is 12 residues. The full variable domain, its missing parts supplied by reference TRBV29-1 and TRBJ1-2, is SAVISQKPSRDICQRGTSLTIQCQVDSQVTMMFWYRQQPGQSLTLIATANQGSEATYESGFVIDKFPISRPNLTFSTLTVSNMSPEDSSIYLCSVPRWNYGYTFGSGTRLTVV.

This clone was seen a few times. J is TRBJ2-6 and V is TRBV7-9; 7 positions match TRBD1. Germline CDR1 is SEHNR and CDR2 is FQNEAQ (reference sequence). This CDR3 contains 15 residues. V was pared by 5 bases and J by 2 bases, with 3 bases of the junction left unmatched. CDR3 nucleotides: TGTGCCAGCAGCACAGACAGGGCTGGGGCCAACGTCCTGACTTTC. Its protein is CASSTDRAGANVLTF.

This chain links TRBV18 with TRBJ1-4; D is undetermined. Per the germline V gene, CDR1 is KGHSH and CDR2 is LQKENI. Trimming took off 3 bases at V and 1 base at J, with 6 bases between the two ends. This CDR3 region has 14 residues. CDR3 nucleotide sequence: TGTGCCAGCTCACCGCCGGGAACTAATGAAAAACTGTTTTTT. Translated: CASSPPGTNEKLFF.